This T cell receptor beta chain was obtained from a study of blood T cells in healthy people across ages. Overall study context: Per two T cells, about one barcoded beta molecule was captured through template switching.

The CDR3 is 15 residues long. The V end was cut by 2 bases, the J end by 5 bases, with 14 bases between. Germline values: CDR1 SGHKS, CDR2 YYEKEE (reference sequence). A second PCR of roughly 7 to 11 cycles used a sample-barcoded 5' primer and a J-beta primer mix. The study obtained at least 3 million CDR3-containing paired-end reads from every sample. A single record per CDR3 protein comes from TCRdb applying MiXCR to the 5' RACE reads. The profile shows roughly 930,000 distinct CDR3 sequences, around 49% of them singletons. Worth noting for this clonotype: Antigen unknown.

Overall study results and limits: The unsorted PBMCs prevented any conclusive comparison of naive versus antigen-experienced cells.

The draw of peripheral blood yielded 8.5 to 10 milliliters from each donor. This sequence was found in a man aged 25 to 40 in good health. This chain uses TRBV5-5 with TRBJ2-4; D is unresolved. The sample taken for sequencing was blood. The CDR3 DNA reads TGTGCCAGCAGCTTTGTGTTGGCAGGACAAAACATTCAGTACTTC. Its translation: CASSFVLAGQNIQYF.